These T cell receptor beta chains were read from a single sample in a study of shared T cell receptors in the human thymus. Here immunoSEQ multiplex PCR was the method, and the copy in TCRdb shows in-frame clones only, minus some. The sample contains under 700,000 clones, about 84% of which appear only once. These data also formed part of another study, on human thymus T cells.

The sequencing input was thymocytes. Every receptor here comes from a boy under three years old with a congenital heart defect. The CDR3 runs from the conserved cysteine through the conserved F or W. A D gene is named only where the DNA matches it firmly. Size values are once, few and many counts, or a class for expanded clones, and some rows have none.

TRBD2	TRBV6-4	-	TRBJ2-7	TGTGCCAGCAGTGACTCGAACCCTGGGGGAGGGCCTTACGAGCAGTACTTC	CASSDSNPGGGPYEQYF
-	TRBV30	-	TRBJ1-1	TGTGCCTGGAGTGTTCCAGGGATAAACACTGAAGCTTTCTTT	CAWSVPGINTEAFF
TRBD2	TRBV9	-	TRBJ2-3	TGTGCCAGCAACCGAGCGGGAGGGGAAGATACGCAGTATTTT	CASNRAGGEDTQYF
-	TRBV6-4	few	TRBJ2-2	TGTGCCAGCAGTGAAGGGTCGAGAGGGACCGGGGAGCTGTTTTTT	CASSEGSRGTGELFF
TRBD2	TRBV5-6	-	TRBJ2-5	TGTGCCAGCCGATGCAGCGGGAGGGACAGGGAGACCCAGTACTTC	CASRCSGRDRETQYF
TRBD1	TRBV29-1	-	TRBJ1-2	TGCAGCGTCGACGACAGGGACCCTTATGGCTACACCTTC	CSVDDRDPYGYTF
TRBD2	TRBV4-1	few	TRBJ2-7	TGCGCCAGCAGCCAAGATTTCAAGCGGGAGACCCGAGGCGAGCAGTACTTC	CASSQDFKRETRGEQYF
TRBD1	TRBV15	-	TRBJ1-1	TGTGCCACCAGCAGACGACAGGGGGCCACTGAAGCTTTCTTT	CATSRRQGATEAFF
-	TRBV5-1	-	TRBJ1-1	TGCGCCAGCAGCTGCTACGACAAGAACACTGAAGCTTTCTTT	CASSCYDKNTEAFF
TRBD2	TRBV15	once	TRBJ2-3	TGTGCCACCAGCAGAGATCCTGTGGCTAGCGGGGGCACAGATACGCAGTATTTT	CATSRDPVASGGTDTQYF
TRBD2	TRBV15	-	TRBJ2-1	TGTGCCACCAGCAGAGTTGGGACTAGCGCCTACAATGAGCAGTTCTTC	CATSRVGTSAYNEQFF
-	TRBV7-9	few	TRBJ1-3	TGTGCCAGCAGCTTAGTCGGGAACACCATATATTTT	CASSLVGNTIYF
-	TRBV18	few	TRBJ2-7	TGTGCCAGCTCCGACAGCTCCTACGAGCAGTACTTC	CASSDSSYEQYF
-	TRBV5-6	-	TRBJ2-5	TGTGCCAGCAGCTTGAATAGGGGTGAGGAGACCCAGTACTTC	CASSLNRGEETQYF
-	TRBV25-1	-	TRBJ2-7	TGTGCCAGCAGTGAATATAGTCGCGAGCAGTACTTC	CASSEYSREQYF
-	TRBV5-4	-	TRBJ2-4	TGTGCCAGCAGCTTGAACCCGCACTCAAAAAACATTCAGTACTTC	CASSLNPHSKNIQYF
-	TRBV10-1	-	TRBJ2-1	TGCGCCAGCAGACGGGAGATCCGTTACAATGAGCAGTTCTTC	CASRREIRYNEQFF
-	TRBV4-3	-	TRBJ2-7	TGCGCCAGCAGCCGTCACGGACGGGGTACCCAGTACTTC	CASSRHGRGTQYF
-	TRBV2	-	TRBJ2-5	TGTGCCAGCAGTTCGGAGAAAGAGACCCAGTACTTC	CASSSEKETQYF
-	TRBV10-2	-	TRBJ2-7	TGCGCCAGCCGACCCAGGGGTCTAGCAACCTACGAGCAGTACTTC	CASRPRGLATYEQYF
-	TRBV14	-	TRBJ1-3	TGTGCCAGCAGCCAGAGTGGAAACAGCAACTCTGGAAACACCATATATTTT	CASSQSGNSNSGNTIYF
TRBD2	TRBV15	-	TRBJ2-7	TGTGCCACCAGCAGAGATTACGTGGCTAGCGGCCCCTACGAGCAGTACTTC	CATSRDYVASGPYEQYF
TRBD2	TRBV25-1	-	TRBJ2-3	TGTGCCACCTCGAGCGCTAGCGGCGGTGGTACGCAGTATTTT	CATSSASGGGTQYF
-	TRBV18	-	TRBJ2-7	TGTGCCAGCTCATTACACGGCGGAGGTCGGGCCTACGAGCAGTACTTC	CASSLHGGGRAYEQYF
-	TRBV5-1	-	TRBJ2-3	TGCGCCAGCAGCTTGGGGGTGGGAGGAATGGATACGCAGTATTTT	CASSLGVGGMDTQYF
TRBD2	TRBV6-5	-	TRBJ2-7	TGTGCCAGCAGTTACCAGCTAGCGGGAGCCTACGAGCAGTACTTC	CASSYQLAGAYEQYF
TRBD2	TRBV7-9	few	TRBJ2-1	TGTGCCAGCCTTGGGGCGGGAGGCTCGTACAATGAGCAGTTCTTC	CASLGAGGSYNEQFF
TRBD2	TRBV28	few	TRBJ2-7	TGTGCCAGCATCCCAGTGGGACTAGCGGTTTACGAGCAGTACTTC	CASIPVGLAVYEQYF
TRBD2	TRBV28	-	TRBJ2-1	TGTGCCAGCAGTCTTAGCGGGAGGGATGCCAATGAGCAGTTCTTC	CASSLSGRDANEQFF
TRBD2	TRBV6-5	-	TRBJ2-7	TGTGCCAGCAGGAGTAGCGGGGCCTTGACCTACGAGCAGTACTTC	CASRSSGALTYEQYF
TRBD1	TRBV2	-	TRBJ2-7	TGTGCCAGCAGTGTCGGGACAGACCCAGGGGGCGAGCAGTACTTC	CASSVGTDPGGEQYF
-	TRBV4-1	-	TRBJ1-3	TGCGCCAGCAGCCATCCGGGGGAGCCGAGCTCTGGAAACACCATATATTTT	CASSHPGEPSSGNTIYF
TRBD1	TRBV11-2	once	TRBJ2-1	TGTGCCAGCAGCTTAGTAACCGGGACAGGGGGAAAGAATGAGCAGTTCTTC	CASSLVTGTGGKNEQFF
-	TRBV27	-	TRBJ1-1	TGTGCCAGCAGTTTACTAGGGGGGGCGAACACTGAAGCTTTCTTT	CASSLLGGANTEAFF
TRBD2	TRBV7-3	-	TRBJ2-1	TGTGCCAGCAGCTTAACAGCTAGCGGGAGGAATGAGCAGTTCTTC	CASSLTASGRNEQFF